The 13 T cell receptor beta chains below were found in one sample sequenced in a study of technical replicates of blood from a handful of donors. Assay: immunoSEQ multiplex PCR; the TCRdb copy retains only in-frame clones and omits some. Of more than 90,000 clones in the sample, approximately 96% were seen once. Sequences were obtained from T cells isolated from PBMCs. These receptors all stem from a human donor in good health.

V is TRBV28 and J is TRBJ2-7, with D uncertain. Trimming shortened V by 4 bases and J by 1 base, and 11 bases separated the two germline ends. Germline CDR1 and CDR2: MDHEN and SYDVKM. The CDR3 spans 14 residues. In nucleotides, the CDR3 is TGTGCCAGCAGTTCCCCTAGTATATCCTACGAGCAGTACTTC. As protein: CASSSPSISYEQYF.

The V and J genes are TRBV28 and TRBJ1-2, with D unclear. The germline V gene has CDR1 MDHEN and CDR2 SYDVKM. This CDR3 contains 12 residues. Trimming removed 2 bases at V and 10 bases at J, with 11 bases between. CDR3 sequence reads: CASSLQREAYTF. CDR3 nucleotides: TGTGCCAGCAGTTTACAGAGGGAGGCCTACACCTTC.

The chain carries TRBV5-1 and TRBJ2-1, with 11 bases that match TRBD2. Germline values: CDR1 SGHRS, CDR2 YFSETQ. Unmatched junction bases numbered 14, after V lost 4 bases and J lost 8 bases. This CDR3 spans 17 amino acids. CDR3 coding DNA: TGCGCCAGCAGCCCCCTTATAGCGGGAGGGCCAGTGCATGAGCAGTTCTTC. It yields the protein CASSPLIAGGPVHEQFF. The entire variable domain, with the rest obtained from reference TRBV5-1 and TRBJ2-1, is as follows: KAGVTQTPRYLIKTRGQQVTLSCSPISGHRSVSWYQQTPGQGLQFLFEYFSETQRNKGNFPGRFSGRQFSNSRSEMNVSTLELGDSALYLCASSPLIAGGPVHEQFFGPGTRLTVL.

This chain uses TRBV18 with TRBJ1-2; no clear D. Germline CDR1 is KGHSH and CDR2 is LQKENI. The CDR3 is made up of 16 amino acids. Between the trimmed V and J ends, which lost 4 bases and 0 bases, there was a span of 15 bases. The CDR3 bases are TGTGCCAGCTCACTATTCGGGGAGAGAGCTAACTATGGCTACACCTTC. Amino acids: CASSLFGERANYGYTF.

V gene TRBV7-9 combines with J gene TRBJ2-7, with 12 bases identical to TRBD2. V lost 5 bases, J lost 2 bases, and 4 bases stayed unmatched. There are 15 residues in the CDR3. Per the germline V gene, CDR1 is SEHNR and CDR2 is FQNEAQ (reference sequence). CDR3 DNA: TGTGCCAGCAGCCTACGACTAGCGGGAGCCTACGAGCAGTACTTC. Translated, it gives CASSLRLAGAYEQYF. The full variable domain, completed using reference TRBV7-9 and TRBJ2-7, is DTGVSQNPRHKITKRGQNVTFRCDPISEHNRLYWYRQTLGQGPEFLTYFQNEAQLEKSRLLSDRFSAERPKGSFSTLEIQRTEQGDSAMYLCASSLRLAGAYEQYFGPGTRLTVT.

The chain employs TRBV19 and TRBJ1-2; D might be TRBD1 (6 bases). V was clipped by 6 bases and J by 8 bases, with 13 bases between them. CDR3 length equals 12 residues. Germline lookup yields CDR1 LNHDA and CDR2 SQIVND (reference sequence). The CDR3 is CASRFGGHGYTF. As DNA, the CDR3 is TGTGCCAGTAGGTTCGGGGGGCACGGCTACACCTTC.

This chain joins TRBV6-5 and TRBJ1-1; D is uncertain. The V gene lost 6 bases and the J gene lost 6 bases, with 17 bases spanning the gap. There are 14 residues in the CDR3. Germline-derived CDR1 and CDR2 are MNHEY and SVGAGI. The CDR3 here is CASRPSRRMAEAFF. The CDR3 DNA sequence: TGTGCCAGCAGACCTTCACGGAGGATGGCTGAAGCTTTCTTT.

This sequence joins TRBV5-1 and TRBJ2-3; D may be TRBD2 (6 bases). The ends were cut back, 4 bases at V and 4 bases at J, with 22 bases in the middle. CDR3 size: 17 residues. Germline V CDR1 and CDR2: SGHRS, YFSETQ. The chain's CDR3 is CASSHPSGGTRPDTQYF. The CDR3 DNA sequence: TGCGCCAGCAGCCACCCTTCGGGCGGGACCCGCCCAGATACGCAGTATTTT. Complete variable domain (other parts from reference TRBV5-1 and TRBJ2-3): KAGVTQTPRYLIKTRGQQVTLSCSPISGHRSVSWYQQTPGQGLQFLFEYFSETQRNKGNFPGRFSGRQFSNSRSEMNVSTLELGDSALYLCASSHPSGGTRPDTQYFGPGTRLTVL.

This clone has a single count. The CDR3 here is CASSYGREMLSTDTQYF. The CDR3, as DNA: TGTGCCAGCAGTTACGGACGGGAGATGCTTAGCACAGATACGCAGTATTTT. The V call is TRBV27, the J call TRBJ2-3; the D gene is possibly TRBD2 (6 bases). With 4 bases removed from V and 0 bases from J, the gap between germline ends came to 17 bases. CDR3 length equals 17 residues. The germline V gene encodes CDR1 MNHEY and CDR2 SMNVEV (reference sequence).

The chain combines TRBV30 with TRBJ2-2, with D possibly being TRBD1 (7 bases). The germline gives CDR1 GTSNPN, CDR2 SVGIG (reference sequence). The ends were cut back, 5 bases at V and 5 bases at J, with 15 bases in the middle. This CDR3 has 14 residues. CDR3 amino acids: CAWSQQGGTGELFF. The DNA of the CDR3 is TGTGCCTGGTCCCAGCAGGGGGGAACCGGGGAGCTGTTTTTT.

CDR3 bases: TGTGCCTGGAGTCGTCAGGGTGTAGACGAGCAGTACTTC. Encoded protein: CAWSRQGVDEQYF. V is TRBV30 and J is TRBJ2-7, with TRBD1 as a possible D gene (5 bases). V shed 2 bases and J shed 5 bases, with 13 bases lying between them. The CDR3 consists of 13 residues. Germline CDR1 reads GTSNPN; CDR2 reads SVGIG (reference sequence).

This clone was recorded a few times. The J gene is TRBJ1-1, the V gene TRBV10-3; TRBD1 matches 8 bases. Germline assignment: CDR1 ENHRY and CDR2 SYGVKD. J lost 3 bases, V lost 7 bases, and 4 bases had no gene match. The CDR3 covers 13 residues. The DNA for the CDR3 is TGTGCCATCATTGCACAGGGGGACACTGAAGCTTTCTTT. Translated, it gives CAIIAQGDTEAFF.

Only one count was recorded for this clone. This chain links TRBV7-8 with TRBJ2-1; the D gene is possibly TRBD2 (6 bases). With 0 bases removed from V and 7 bases from J, the gap between germline ends came to 16 bases. The CDR3 has 16 amino acids. Looked up from germline, CDR1 is SGHVS and CDR2 is FQNEAQ. CDR3 DNA: TGTGCCAGCAGCTTAGCGAGTACTAGCCCGGAGAATGAGCAGTTCTTC. This sequence encodes CASSLASTSPENEQFF.